A selection of T cell receptor beta chains follows, all from one sample in a study of cytomegalovirus exposure and HLA in healthy donors. Clones were read by immunoSEQ multiplex PCR, and TCRdb kept only the in-frame ones, dropping some. The repertoire holds around 210,000 clones, with about 77% as singletons. Material for sequencing was PBMCs. The source is a boy aged 5-17 years in good health and CMV-seronegative. The conserved cysteine and the conserved F or W are not part of the CDR3 here. The order of the fields is CDR3 length, V gene, CDR3 protein.

length: 14; V: TRBV7-9; CDR3: ASSLASGTGAQGYT
length: 13; V: TRBV5-5; CDR3: ASSLLLRGNYGYT
length: 12; V: TRBV30; CDR3: AWRRDRVNTEAF
length: 13; V: TRBV7-6; CDR3: ASSLVRGGVSEQY
length: 11; V: TRBV28; CDR3: ASSYPSQFSLH
length: 15; V: TRBV5-4; CDR3: ASSRDRGLAGQETQY
length: 12; V: TRBV5-6; CDR3: ASSLAVAGGWQF
length: 13; V: TRBV5-6; CDR3: ASSSPRTGHYGYT
length: 12; V: TRBV6-4; CDR3: ASSEQGSGGEQF
length: 13; V: TRBV6-1; CDR3: ASRMNPGNHQPQH
length: 14; V: TRBV9; CDR3: ASSVGGGRTGNTIY
length: 13; V: TRBV9; CDR3: ASSVGWGLRQPQH
length: 13; V: TRBV7-8; CDR3: ASSLIGTRADTQY
length: 16; V: TRBV11-2; CDR3: ASSSKRRGRDYNQPQH
length: 11; V: TRBV7-7; CDR3: ASSLSDSQPQH
length: 9; V: TRBV30; CDR3: AWRQGMEAF
length: 13; V: TRBV11-2; CDR3: ASSFRRERNSPLH
length: 13; V: TRBV5-1; CDR3: ASSSGQGPFYEQY
length: 12; V: TRBV5-1; CDR3: ASSLDGTPYGYT
length: 10; V: TRBV2; CDR3: ASIGTGSGYT
length: 9; V: TRBV5-1; CDR3: ASTEGDGYT
length: 14; V: TRBV11-2; CDR3: ASSQHGPADPYGYT
length: 10; V: TRBV9; CDR3: ASSGGTKGQF
length: 13; V: TRBV5-6; CDR3: ASSLGRETNNEQF